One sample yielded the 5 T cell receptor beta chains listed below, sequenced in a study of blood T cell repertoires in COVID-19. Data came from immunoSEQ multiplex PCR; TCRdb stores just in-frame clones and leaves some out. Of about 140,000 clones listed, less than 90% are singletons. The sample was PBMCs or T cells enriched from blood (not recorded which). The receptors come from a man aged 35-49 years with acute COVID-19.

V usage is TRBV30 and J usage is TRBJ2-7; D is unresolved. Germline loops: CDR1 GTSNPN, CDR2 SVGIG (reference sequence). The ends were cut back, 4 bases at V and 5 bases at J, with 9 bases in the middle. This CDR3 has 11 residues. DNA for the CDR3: TGTGCCTGGAAAGAGTTCAACGAGCAGTACTTC. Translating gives CAWKEFNEQYF. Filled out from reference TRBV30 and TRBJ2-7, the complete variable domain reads SQTIHQWPATLVQPVGSPLSLECTVEGTSNPNLYWYRQAAGRGLQLLFYSVGIGQISSEVPQNLSASRPQDRQFILSSKKLLLSDSGFYLCAWKEFNEQYFGPGTRLTVT.

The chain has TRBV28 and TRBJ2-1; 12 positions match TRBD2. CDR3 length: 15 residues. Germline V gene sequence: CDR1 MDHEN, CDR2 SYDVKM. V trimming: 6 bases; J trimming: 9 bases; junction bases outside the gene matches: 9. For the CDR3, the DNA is TGTGCCAGCAGCCTAGCGGGAGGGGGACGGGGTGAGCAGTTCTTC. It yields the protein CASSLAGGGRGEQFF.

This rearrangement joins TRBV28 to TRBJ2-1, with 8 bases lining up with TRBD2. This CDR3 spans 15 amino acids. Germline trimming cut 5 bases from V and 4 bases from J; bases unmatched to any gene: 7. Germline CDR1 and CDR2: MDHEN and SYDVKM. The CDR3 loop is CASSDSGTAYNEQFF. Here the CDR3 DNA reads TGTGCCAGCAGTGATAGCGGGACCGCGTACAATGAGCAGTTCTTC.

For the CDR3, the DNA is TGCAGTGCTAGTAGACAGGGGGCCTACAATGAGCAGTTCTTC. Protein sequence: CSASRQGAYNEQFF. This chain uses TRBV20-1 with TRBJ2-1; 9 positions match TRBD1. The CDR3 has 14 amino acids. The germline gives CDR1 DFQATT, CDR2 SNEGSKA (reference sequence). V lost 3 bases to trimming and J lost 2 bases; unmatched junction nucleotides: 2.

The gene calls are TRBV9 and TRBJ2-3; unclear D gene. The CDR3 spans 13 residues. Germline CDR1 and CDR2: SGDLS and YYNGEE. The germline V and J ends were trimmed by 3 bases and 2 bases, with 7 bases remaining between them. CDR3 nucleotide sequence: TGTGCCAGCAGCGCTGGGCCCACAGATACGCAGTATTTT. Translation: CASSAGPTDTQYF.